A selection of T cell receptor beta chains follows, all from one sample in a study of identical twins. MiXCR was run by TCRdb on the 5' RACE reads, yielding one entry per CDR3 protein. Among about 240,000 distinct CDR3 sequences listed, about 10% were seen once. Sequencing used memory T cells sorted from blood. The receptor set was obtained from a man between 45 and 60 years old in good health. CDR3s include the opening cysteine and the closing phenylalanine or tryptophan. A D gene is named only where the DNA matches it firmly. A clone size is listed for some rows: how often the clone was seen (once, few, many), or a class if it is expanded.

NA,TRBV20-1,few,TRBJ1-5,TGCAGTGCTAGCGGGGCCCCCAATCAGCCCCAGCATTTT,CSASGAPNQPQHF
NA,TRBV5-6,NA,TRBJ2-7,TGTGCCAGCAGCCACCGGGACGGCCCGATGGGGCAGTACTTC,CASSHRDGPMGQYF
NA,TRBV28,NA,TRBJ2-1,TGTGCCAGCAGTTGGGAGACTACCAATGAGCAGTTCTTC,CASSWETTNEQFF
NA,TRBV7-9,NA,TRBJ2-7,TGTGCCAGCAGCTCGACCGTTCGGGGTACCTACGAGCAGTACTTC,CASSSTVRGTYEQYF
TRBD2,TRBV12-3/TRBV12-4,many,TRBJ2-1,TGTGCCAGCAGTTTAGCGACTAGCGGGGGTTACAATGAGCAGTTCTTC,CASSLATSGGYNEQFF
TRBD2,TRBV10-3,NA,TRBJ2-7,TGTGCCATCAGTAGCCCCGGGACTAGCGGGGCCAGGCGCGAGCAGTACTTC,CAISSPGTSGARREQYF
NA,TRBV29-1,NA,TRBJ2-3,TGCAGCGCCGAACGGAATAAATGGCTACATTTT,CSAERNKWLHF
TRBD1,TRBV6-1,many,TRBJ2-3,TGTGCCAGCAGAAAGGGGGCTGGGGCAGATACGCAGTATTTT,CASRKGAGADTQYF
NA,TRBV12-3/TRBV12-4,NA,TRBJ1-4,TGTGCCTCTTCCAGGATATGGGGTGAAAAACTGTTTTTT,CASSRIWGEKLFF
NA,TRBV19,few,TRBJ2-4,TGTGCCAGTAGTCCGAGAAGGGCGAGCATTCAGTACTTC,CASSPRRASIQYF
NA,TRBV28,many,TRBJ2-5,TGTGCCAGCAGTTTGATTAGCGGCCGAGAGACCCAGTACTTC,CASSLISGRETQYF
TRBD2,TRBV5-1,many,TRBJ2-3,TGCGCCAGCAGGTACAGCGGGGGCGGAGGGAGCACAGATACGCAGTATTTT,CASRYSGGGGSTDTQYF
NA,TRBV12-3/TRBV12-4,NA,TRBJ1-1,TGTGCCAGCAGTACTAACACAGGGTTGGGAGCTTTCTTT,CASSTNTGLGAFF